What follows are 19 T cell receptor beta chains derived from one specimen sequenced in a study of shared clonotypes between healthy human individuals (dated by TCRdb to between 2020 and 2021). The library was generated by the immunoSEQ multiplex PCR assay. The immuneACCESS repertoire file appears here via TCRdb, limited to in-frame rearrangements. These files lack a portion of the clones; in checked studies, under half of the deficit traces to unresolved V genes, and the cause of the others is not known. For this sample there are 2 million to 2.5 million clones; about 92% appear just once. Jointly, the top ten make up 1.5% to 2% of the sample. CD8 naive samples consisted of CD45RO-negative cells that were positively selected for CCR7, yielding a CD45RA+CCR7+ population without TemRA cells. Material: naive CD8+ T cells from PBMCs. The label giving this sample's cell subset or site can be read as: CD45RA+CCR7+. These receptors originate from a man between 18 and 35 years old in good health. Some clones in this sample may be carry-over from other donors' samples.

The chain carries TRBV4-3 and TRBJ2-1, with D tentatively TRBD1 or TRBD2 (6 bases each). Germline-derived CDR1 and CDR2 are LGHNA and YSLEER. There are 22 residues in the CDR3. Between the trimmed V and J ends, which lost 0 bases and 0 bases, there was a span of 27 bases. The CDR3 sequence is CASSQDESSLGGRLSSYNEQFF. The CDR3 DNA sequence: TGCGCCAGCAGCCAAGATGAGTCCAGCCTAGGGGGGCGGCTGAGCTCCTACAATGAGCAGTTCTTC.

The chain combines TRBV7-8 with TRBJ2-1; D gene uncertain. The V end lost 1 base, the J end lost 6 bases, and 19 bases lay between the germline ends. This CDR3 has 17 residues. Germline V gene lookup returns CDR1 SGHVS and CDR2 FQNEAQ. This CDR3 is CASSLVFRVDRINEQFF. The CDR3 nucleotides read TGTGCCAGCAGCTTAGTGTTTAGGGTGGATAGGATCAATGAGCAGTTCTTC.

The rearrangement links TRBV6-1 to TRBJ2-7, with TRBD2 matching 9 bases. Per the germline V gene, CDR1 is MNHNS and CDR2 is SASEGT. This CDR3 region has 15 residues. V trimming: 7 bases; J trimming: 5 bases; junction bases outside the gene matches: 12. The CDR3 spells CASILSGRTTNEQYF. For the CDR3, the DNA is TGTGCCAGCATCCTTAGCGGGAGAACCACCAACGAGCAGTACTTC.

The J gene is TRBJ1-5, the V gene TRBV7-9; no clear D gene. Deletions cut 0 bases from V and 8 bases from J, with 5 bases between. Per germline, CDR1 SEHNR and CDR2 FQNEAQ (reference sequence). The CDR3 sequence is 12 residues long. CDR3 region: CASSLAGEPQHF. Here the CDR3 DNA reads TGTGCCAGCAGCTTAGCGGGTGAGCCCCAGCATTTT.

The chain links TRBV19 to TRBJ1-2; D is perhaps TRBD1 (5 bases). Germline V gene data show CDR1 as LNHDA and CDR2 as SQIVND (reference sequence). The CDR3 is 13 residues long. The V gene lost 3 bases and the J gene lost 4 bases, with 9 bases spanning the gap. The CDR3 DNA is TGTGCCAGTAGTATGGGGCAGGCCTATGGCTACACCTTC. Protein product: CASSMGQAYGYTF.

The chain employs TRBV7-6 and TRBJ1-1; D gene unclear. CDR1 and CDR2 from the germline V gene are SGHVS and FNYEAQ. The CDR3 covers 14 residues. The V and J ends lost 2 bases and 1 base respectively, with 8 bases between them. CDR3 DNA: TGTGCCAGCAGCTTATCGTACAGGAACACTGAAGCTTTCTTT. Translating it yields CASSLSYRNTEAFF.

The chain is built from TRBV29-1 and TRBJ2-1, with a tentative D call TRBD2 (5 bases). Germline loops: CDR1 SQVTM, CDR2 ANQGSEA. The CDR3 is 13 residues long. V dropped 7 bases and J dropped 4 bases, with 14 bases sitting between them. CDR3 region: CSGFGNGYNEQFF. The CDR3 coding sequence is TGCAGCGGGTTCGGGAACGGTTACAATGAGCAGTTCTTC.

The table lists this clone with a few counts. The chain has TRBV5-6 and TRBJ1-1; no clear D gene. The CDR3 is 12 residues long. Trimming took 3 bases from V and 5 from J, leaving 8 bases between them. Per the germline V gene, CDR1 is SGHDT and CDR2 is YYEEEE. In DNA form, the CDR3 reads TGTGCCAGCAGCTGGCAAGAAACTGAAGCTTTCTTT. It codes for CASSWQETEAFF.

CDR3 bases: TGTGCCAGCAGCCGACCTACAGCACAGATTAGCACAGATACGCAGTATTTT. Amino acids: CASSRPTAQISTDTQYF. The V gene is TRBV28, the J gene TRBJ2-3; D ambiguous. Trimming pared 6 bases from V and 0 bases from J, leaving 19 bases between. The length of the CDR3 is 17 residues. Germline assignment: CDR1 MDHEN and CDR2 SYDVKM.

J is TRBJ1-1 and V is TRBV7-2, with a weak D call TRBD1 (6 bases). The germline V gene encodes CDR1 SGHTA and CDR2 FQGNSA. The CDR3 has 12 residues. V shed 5 bases and J shed 4 bases, with 8 bases lying between them. Written as DNA, the CDR3 is TGTGCCAGCAGCGTCAGGGGCACTGAAGCTTTCTTT. Translating gives CASSVRGTEAFF.

This chain joins TRBV6-6 and TRBJ1-5; 9 nucleotides agree with TRBD1. Germline CDR1 MNHNY, CDR2 SVGAGI (reference sequence). This CDR3 is 14 amino acids long. Trimming took 7 bases from V and 5 from J; bases not matched to a gene: 6. The CDR3 bases are TGTGCCAGCATCCAGGACAGGGGATATCAGCCCCAGCATTTT. Its protein product is CASIQDRGYQPQHF.

CDR3 loop: CASSPYGTGIEQYF. The CDR3 region has the DNA TGTGCCAGCAGCCCATACGGGACAGGGATCGAGCAGTACTTC. The chain couples TRBV5-5 to TRBJ2-7; 9 positions agree with TRBD1. Losses at the gene ends were 4 bases for V and 6 bases for J; bases not matched to a gene: 8. Germline values: CDR1 SGHKS, CDR2 YYEKEE (reference sequence). The CDR3 runs to 14 residues.

V is TRBV29-1 and J is TRBJ1-2, with a weak D call TRBD1 (6 bases). Trimming took off 5 bases at V and 4 bases at J, with 14 bases between the two ends. CDR3 length: 13 residues. The V gene's germline CDR1 is SQVTM and CDR2 ANQGSEA. CDR3 nucleotides: TGCAGCGTTCCACACAGGGAAACCTATGGCTACACCTTC. Translating it yields CSVPHRETYGYTF.

The chain uses TRBV5-1 and TRBJ2-7; 7 positions match TRBD1. The J segment lost 1 base and the V segment lost 0 bases, leaving 10 bases of the junction unmatched. Germline assignment: CDR1 SGHRS and CDR2 YFSETQ. The CDR3 runs 17 residues. CDR3 nucleotide sequence: TGCGCCAGCAGCTTGGTGGGACAGTCCAGTCCTTCCTACGAGCAGTACTTC. It yields the protein CASSLVGQSSPSYEQYF.

As regards this clone: In the same sample, other DNA sequences code for this CDR3. This rearrangement joins TRBV2 to TRBJ1-5; D remains ambiguous. This CDR3 spans 14 amino acids. Germline V lookup: CDR1 SNHLY, CDR2 FYNNEI. The V and J ends lost 6 bases and 0 bases respectively, with 9 bases between them. DNA for the CDR3: TGTGCCAGCAGAGATATATATAGCAATCAGCCCCAGCATTTT. It codes for CASRDIYSNQPQHF.

This chain joins TRBV27 and TRBJ1-3; D is unresolved. Trimming pared 5 bases from V and 4 bases from J, leaving 15 bases between. Germline CDR1 MNHEY, CDR2 SMNVEV (reference sequence). The length of the CDR3 is 15 residues. The CDR3: CASSAAPGGGNTIYF. As DNA, the CDR3 is TGTGCCAGCAGTGCGGCCCCGGGAGGGGGAAACACCATATATTTT.

This chain links TRBV11-2 with TRBJ2-1; 12 nucleotides line up with TRBD2. The CDR3 sequence is 16 residues long. The J segment lost 4 bases and the V segment lost 5 bases, leaving 6 bases of the junction unmatched. The V gene's germline CDR1 is SGHAT and CDR2 FQNNGV. The chain's CDR3 is CASSRPGLAGYNEQFF. The CDR3 nucleotides are TGTGCCAGCAGCCGGCCGGGACTAGCGGGTTACAATGAGCAGTTCTTC.

About this clone: Other DNA sequences within the sample encode an identical CDR3. This chain connects TRBV4-1 to TRBJ2-7; 10 bases match TRBD1. There are 14 residues in the CDR3. The ends lost 4 bases at V and 3 bases at J; junction bases unmatched: 3. CDR1 is MGHRA and CDR2 is YSYEKL in the germline V gene. The DNA of the CDR3 is TGCGCCAGCAGCCCAGGACAGGGGGGCTACGAGCAGTACTTC. Its protein product is CASSPGQGGYEQYF.

This clone was seen a single time. The chain recombines TRBV27 with TRBJ2-1, with 9 bases fitting TRBD1. Trimming removed 5 bases from V and 5 bases from J; junction bases left unmatched: 7. This CDR3 is built from 15 residues. CDR1 is MNHEY and CDR2 is SMNVEV in the germline V gene (reference sequence). CDR3 sequence (DNA): TGTGCCAGCAGTCCTACAGGGGGCGTCGACAATGAGCAGTTCTTC. Translation gives CASSPTGGVDNEQFF.